This TCR beta chain was retrieved from a study of blood T cell repertoires in COVID-19. The wider study: There were acute and convalescent COVID-19 samples, and they came from the United States, Italy and Spain. The cDNA or gDNA used as material had been derived from T cells, B-cell-depleted T cells, or PBMCs.

The CDR3 sequence is 18 residues long. Looked up from germline, CDR1 is KGHSH and CDR2 is LQKENI. The V end lost 3 bases, the J end lost 7 bases, and 25 bases lay between the germline ends. Individuals aged roughly 18 to 100 years were recruited from approximately 22 US areas. In the study's own analysis: For nucleated cells, counts were estimated from reference gene primer amplification. Profiled with immunoSEQ multiplex PCR; TCRdb holds only in-frame clones, not every one. V and J calls and clone size are as listed in that table; D and trimming were resolved from the DNA. In the table there are a few hundred thousand clones, about 90% of which are singletons.

Sequencing was done on a sample of PBMCs or T cells enriched from blood (not recorded which). This receptor was identified in a human donor in a cohort exposed to, infected with or recovered from COVID-19 (not recorded which). The donor label of this sample is uncertain. The genes are TRBV18 and TRBJ2-1, with D perhaps TRBD2 (6 bases). The CDR3 spells CASSPTFLADGVPNEQFF. In DNA, the CDR3 is TGTGCCAGCTCACCTACCTTTTTAGCGGACGGCGTACCGAATGAGCAGTTCTTC.